Sequencing of this T cell receptor (beta chain) was carried out in a study of naive CD8 T cells in extremely preterm neonates. The repertoire was sequenced with immunoSEQ multiplex PCR; TCRdb's copy has only in-frame clones and lacks some. Of 5,500 to 6,000 clones in the sample, around 97% were seen once. The CDR3 runs 15 residues. CDR1 KGHSH and CDR2 LQKENI come from the germline V gene. Trimming removed 6 bases at V and 1 base at J, with 15 bases between. Sequenced material: naive CD8+ T cells from blood. This clonotype originated in a human donor in good health. The J gene is TRBJ1-1, the V gene TRBV18; the D gene is possibly TRBD1 (6 bases). The CDR3 sequence is CASSTLGTKNTEAFF. DNA of the CDR3: TGTGCCAGCTCGACTCTCGGGACAAAGAACACTGAAGCTTTCTTT.